This T cell receptor (beta chain) was found in a study of OX40 agonist ivuxolimab in advanced cancers. Turning to the study itself: A diagnosis of hepatocellular carcinoma, melanoma, renal cell or head and neck cancer was present in dose-escalation patients. Eligibility rules accepted prior anti-PD-1, anti-PD-L1 or anti-CTLA-4 therapy, and 40% had some.

On this clone: Its antigen is unknown.

J lost 5 bases, V lost 0 bases, and 13 bases had no gene match. The CDR3 contains 17 residues. In germline, CDR1 is SQVTM, CDR2 ANQGSEA. Assay used: immunoSEQ multiplex PCR; TCRdb lists only in-frame clones, some missing. The repertoire holds some 52,000 clones, with 90% to 95% as singletons. Regarding the study as a whole: On average, a greater number of expanded clones characterised CD8+ T cells relative to CD4+. The study observed clonal expansion of CD4+ and CD8+ blood T cells by week 6 at 0.1 to 3.0 mg/kg.

The source of this sequence is an adult with an advanced solid tumor such as melanoma, head and neck, liver or kidney cancer. The chain recombines TRBV29-1 with TRBJ2-5, with 9 bases aligning to TRBD1. Specimen: CD4+ or CD8+ T cells sorted from blood, collected in a trial of the OX40 agonist ivuxolimab. CDR3 residues: CSVEDLLLGQGDETQYF. CDR3 in DNA: TGCAGCGTTGAAGATCTTCTGTTGGGACAGGGTGATGAGACCCAGTACTTC.